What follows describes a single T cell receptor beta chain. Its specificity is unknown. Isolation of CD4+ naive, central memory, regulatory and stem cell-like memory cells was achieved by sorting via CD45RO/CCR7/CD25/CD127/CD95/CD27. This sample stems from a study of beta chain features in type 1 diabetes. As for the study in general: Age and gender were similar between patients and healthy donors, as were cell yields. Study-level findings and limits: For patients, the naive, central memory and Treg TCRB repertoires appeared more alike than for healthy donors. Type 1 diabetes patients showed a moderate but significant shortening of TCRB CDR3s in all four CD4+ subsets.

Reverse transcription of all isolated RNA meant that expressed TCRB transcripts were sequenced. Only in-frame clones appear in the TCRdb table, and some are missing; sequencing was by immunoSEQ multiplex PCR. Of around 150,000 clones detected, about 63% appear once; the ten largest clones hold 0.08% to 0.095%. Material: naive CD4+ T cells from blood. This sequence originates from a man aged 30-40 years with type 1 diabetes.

The CDR3 loop reads CASSQDYPTRTYEQYF. The DNA for the CDR3 is TGCGCCAGCAGCCAAGACTATCCGACACGCACCTACGAGCAGTACTTC. The J gene is TRBJ2-7, the V gene TRBV4-3; D unresolved. The germline CDR1 and CDR2 sequences are LGHNA and YSLEER. Trimming took off 0 bases at V and 2 bases at J, with 14 bases between the two ends. CDR3 length: 16 amino acids.